This T cell receptor (beta chain) was observed in a study of blood T cell repertoires in COVID-19. Germline values: CDR1 SGHAT, CDR2 FQNNGV. J lost 5 bases, V lost 10 bases, and 8 bases had no gene match. The CDR3 runs to 14 residues. Only in-frame clones appear in the TCRdb table, and some are missing; sequencing was by immunoSEQ multiplex PCR. Found here are about 240,000 clones, more than 75% of them singletons; the top ten hold 12%. This clone has just one count. Sequenced material: peripheral blood. The chain recombines TRBV11-2 with TRBJ1-6; 7 bases line up with TRBD1. The clonotype originates from a woman aged 60-70 years with active or convalescent COVID-19. Written as DNA, the CDR3 is TGTGCCACATCGAGACAGGGAAATAATTCACCCCTCCACTTT. This codes for CATSRQGNNSPLHF.